The rows below give T cell receptor beta chains drawn from one sample of a study of tumor-infiltrating lymphocytes in oesophageal squamous cell carcinoma. From the PCR reads, TCRdb called clonotypes with MiXCR, one entry per CDR3 protein. The sample lists 15,000 to 20,000 distinct CDR3 sequences, approximately 46% occurring once. Sequenced input: normal esophageal tissue next to the tumor. The receptors come from a female donor with esophageal squamous cell carcinoma. The CDR3 runs from the conserved cysteine through the conserved F or W. The D gene is left open where the match is weak. Clone size is given for some rows only: seen once, a few or many times, or a class if the clone is expanded.

cdr3_length: 15; clone_size: once; d_call: .; j_call: TRBJ2-1; v_call: TRBV7-6; cdr3_aa: CASSLVPGSSYEQFF; cdr3_nt: TGTGCCAGCAGCTTAGTTCCGGGGAGTTCCTACGAGCAGTTCTTC
cdr3_length: 12; clone_size: few; d_call: TRBD1; j_call: TRBJ2-5; v_call: TRBV7-6; cdr3_aa: CATGDRQETQYF; cdr3_nt: TGTGCTACCGGGGACAGACAAGAGACCCAGTACTTC
cdr3_length: 19; clone_size: .; d_call: TRBD2; j_call: TRBJ2-4; v_call: TRBV7-2; cdr3_aa: CASSSPPGLAGVTKRREYF; cdr3_nt: TGTGCCAGCAGCTCCCCCCCGGGACTAGCGGGAGTTACGAAGAGAAGGGAGTACTTC
cdr3_length: 13; clone_size: many; d_call: .; j_call: TRBJ2-1; v_call: TRBV28; cdr3_aa: CASSLSRYNEQFF; cdr3_nt: TGTGCCAGCAGTTTATCCCGTTACAATGAGCAGTTCTTC
cdr3_length: 14; clone_size: few; d_call: .; j_call: TRBJ2-5; v_call: TRBV7-3; cdr3_aa: CASSFSGNQETQYF; cdr3_nt: TGTGCCAGCAGCTTCAGCGGTAACCAAGAGACCCAGTACTTC
cdr3_length: 14; clone_size: medium-sized; d_call: TRBD1; j_call: TRBJ2-7; v_call: TRBV5-6; cdr3_aa: CASSRRTGVYEQYF; cdr3_nt: TGTGCCAGCAGTCGAAGAACAGGGGTCTACGAGCAGTACTTC
cdr3_length: 15; clone_size: many; d_call: .; j_call: TRBJ2-3; v_call: TRBV6-1; cdr3_aa: CASSESGRLTDTQYF; cdr3_nt: TGTGCCAGCAGTGAATCAGGACGGCTCACAGATACGCAGTATTTT
cdr3_length: 16; clone_size: .; d_call: .; j_call: TRBJ2-7; v_call: TRBV28; cdr3_aa: CASTSSGTPNSYEQYF; cdr3_nt: TGTGCCAGCACGTCCTCCGGGACTCCTAACTCCTACGAGCAGTACTTC
cdr3_length: 13; clone_size: few; d_call: .; j_call: TRBJ1-2; v_call: TRBV27; cdr3_aa: CASSFPSGVGYTF; cdr3_nt: TGTGCCAGCAGTTTCCCCTCAGGGGTTGGCTACACCTTC
cdr3_length: 13; clone_size: .; d_call: .; j_call: TRBJ1-5; v_call: TRBV15; cdr3_aa: CATSRDVDQPQHF; cdr3_nt: TGTGCCACCAGCAGAGATGTGGATCAGCCCCAGCATTTT
cdr3_length: 16; clone_size: .; d_call: TRBD2; j_call: TRBJ2-5; v_call: TRBV7-3; cdr3_aa: CASSEFGGAERETQYF; cdr3_nt: TGTGCCAGCAGCGAGTTCGGGGGGGCCGAACGAGAGACCCAGTACTTC
cdr3_length: 16; clone_size: .; d_call: TRBD2; j_call: TRBJ2-3; v_call: TRBV7-8; cdr3_aa: CASSWGTSGIADTQYF; cdr3_nt: TGTGCCAGCAGCTGGGGGACTAGCGGGATTGCAGATACGCAGTATTTT
cdr3_length: 14; clone_size: .; d_call: TRBD2; j_call: TRBJ2-7; v_call: TRBV11-1; cdr3_aa: CASSWIGTNNEQYF; cdr3_nt: TGTGCCAGCAGCTGGATAGGGACTAACAACGAGCAGTACTTC
cdr3_length: 11; clone_size: many; d_call: .; j_call: TRBJ2-7; v_call: TRBV7-2; cdr3_aa: CASSYHYEQYF; cdr3_nt: TGTGCCAGCAGCTACCACTACGAGCAGTACTTC
cdr3_length: 17; clone_size: once; d_call: .; j_call: TRBJ2-3; v_call: TRBV27; cdr3_aa: CASSPQLGSYSTDTQYF; cdr3_nt: TGTGCCAGCAGTCCCCAACTAGGCTCCTATAGCACAGATACGCAGTATTTT
cdr3_length: 14; clone_size: .; d_call: TRBD2; j_call: TRBJ2-3; v_call: TRBV5-1; cdr3_aa: CASSERGNTDTQYF; cdr3_nt: TGCGCCAGCAGCGAGCGGGGGAATACAGATACGCAGTATTTT
cdr3_length: 14; clone_size: .; d_call: .; j_call: TRBJ2-2; v_call: TRBV4-3; cdr3_aa: CASSRGTLGGELFF; cdr3_nt: TGCGCCAGCAGCCGTGGGACTCTCGGCGGGGAGCTGTTTTTT
cdr3_length: 17; clone_size: .; d_call: TRBD1; j_call: TRBJ2-5; v_call: TRBV11-2; cdr3_aa: CASSQLGDRNFFQTQYF; cdr3_nt: TGTGCCAGCAGCCAATTGGGGGACAGGAATTTCTTCCAGACCCAGTACTTC
cdr3_length: 17; clone_size: .; d_call: TRBD1; j_call: TRBJ1-3; v_call: TRBV28; cdr3_aa: CASSLDQPGTAGNTIYF; cdr3_nt: TGTGCCAGCAGTTTAGACCAGCCCGGGACAGCTGGAAACACCATATATTTT
cdr3_length: 12; clone_size: .; d_call: .; j_call: TRBJ2-1; v_call: TRBV7-2; cdr3_aa: CASSLVTRKQFF; cdr3_nt: TGTGCCAGCAGCTTAGTGACCCGTAAGCAGTTCTTC
cdr3_length: 17; clone_size: medium-sized; d_call: TRBD1; j_call: TRBJ2-3; v_call: TRBV24-1; cdr3_aa: CATSDPVPGQRTDTQYF; cdr3_nt: TGTGCCACCAGTGATCCAGTCCCGGGACAGCGCACAGATACGCAGTATTTT
cdr3_length: 13; clone_size: .; d_call: .; j_call: TRBJ2-5; v_call: TRBV6-5; cdr3_aa: CASSYQGAETQYF; cdr3_nt: TGTGCCAGCAGTTACCAAGGGGCGGAGACCCAGTACTTC
cdr3_length: 14; clone_size: .; d_call: TRBD2; j_call: TRBJ2-7; v_call: TRBV7-2; cdr3_aa: CASSTQSGSYEQYF; cdr3_nt: TGTGCCAGCAGCACCCAAAGCGGGAGTTACGAGCAGTACTTC
cdr3_length: 14; clone_size: medium-sized; d_call: TRBD1; j_call: TRBJ2-1; v_call: TRBV6-1; cdr3_aa: CASSDATGINEQFF; cdr3_nt: TGTGCCAGCAGTGACGCGACAGGGATTAATGAGCAGTTCTTC
cdr3_length: 14; clone_size: many; d_call: TRBD1; j_call: TRBJ2-5; v_call: TRBV7-9; cdr3_aa: CASSLATGVETQYF; cdr3_nt: TGTGCCAGCAGCTTAGCGACAGGGGTAGAGACCCAGTACTTC
cdr3_length: 14; clone_size: .; d_call: TRBD1; j_call: TRBJ2-3; v_call: TRBV10-1; cdr3_aa: CASRVGQGEDTQYF; cdr3_nt: TGCGCCAGCAGGGTTGGACAGGGAGAAGATACGCAGTATTTT
cdr3_length: 12; clone_size: many; d_call: .; j_call: TRBJ2-7; v_call: TRBV28; cdr3_aa: CASSSSSDEQYF; cdr3_nt: TGTGCCAGCAGTTCCTCTAGCGATGAGCAGTACTTC
cdr3_length: 13; clone_size: .; d_call: .; j_call: TRBJ2-7; v_call: TRBV3-1; cdr3_aa: CASSQVTSYEQYF; cdr3_nt: TGTGCCAGCAGCCAAGTGACTAGCTACGAGCAGTACTTC
cdr3_length: 11; clone_size: .; d_call: .; j_call: TRBJ2-5; v_call: TRBV19; cdr3_aa: CASSQGETQYF; cdr3_nt: TGTGCCAGTAGCCAGGGAGAGACCCAGTACTTC
cdr3_length: 16; clone_size: few; d_call: .; j_call: TRBJ1-4; v_call: TRBV9; cdr3_aa: CASSEGVEATNEKLFF; cdr3_nt: TGTGCCAGCAGCGAGGGAGTGGAAGCAACTAATGAAAAACTGTTTTTT
cdr3_length: 15; clone_size: .; d_call: .; j_call: TRBJ2-1; v_call: TRBV28; cdr3_aa: CASSPPTESYNEQFF; cdr3_nt: TGTGCCAGCAGTCCCCCGACAGAATCATACAATGAGCAGTTCTTC
cdr3_length: 14; clone_size: many; d_call: TRBD1; j_call: TRBJ1-1; v_call: TRBV28; cdr3_aa: CASSFNRGRDEAFF; cdr3_nt: TGTGCCAGCAGTTTTAACAGGGGCCGCGATGAAGCTTTCTTT
cdr3_length: 18; clone_size: few; d_call: TRBD2; j_call: TRBJ2-1; v_call: TRBV11-3; cdr3_aa: CASSSFGLAGGGDNEQFF; cdr3_nt: TGTGCCAGCAGCTCCTTTGGACTAGCGGGAGGAGGAGACAATGAGCAGTTCTTC
cdr3_length: 14; clone_size: few; d_call: .; j_call: TRBJ2-5; v_call: TRBV20-1; cdr3_aa: CSASVPGVNSPLHF; cdr3_nt: TGCAGTGCTAGTGTGCCAGGGGTTAATTCACCCCTCCACTTC
cdr3_length: 14; clone_size: .; d_call: .; j_call: TRBJ1-1; v_call: TRBV13; cdr3_aa: CASSYGTGYTEAFF; cdr3_nt: TGCGCCAGCAGCTATGGGACGGGTTACACTGAAGCTTTCTTT
cdr3_length: 15; clone_size: few; d_call: TRBD1; j_call: TRBJ2-7; v_call: TRBV7-6; cdr3_aa: CASSLGGTGPYEQYF; cdr3_nt: TGTGCCAGCAGCTTAGGGGGGACAGGACCCTACGAGCAGTACTTC
cdr3_length: 12; clone_size: .; d_call: TRBD2; j_call: TRBJ2-3; v_call: TRBV7-2; cdr3_aa: CASSSELAAQYF; cdr3_nt: TGTGCCAGCAGCTCCGAACTAGCGGCTCAGTATTTT
cdr3_length: 15; clone_size: few; d_call: TRBD1; j_call: TRBJ2-1; v_call: TRBV7-8; cdr3_aa: CASSLIPGQANEQFF; cdr3_nt: TGTGCCAGCAGCCTAATACCGGGACAGGCGAATGAGCAGTTCTTC
cdr3_length: 15; clone_size: .; d_call: .; j_call: TRBJ2-1; v_call: TRBV29-1; cdr3_aa: CSVRVSLSSYNEQFF; cdr3_nt: TGCAGCGTGCGGGTTAGCTTAAGCTCCTACAATGAGCAGTTCTTC
cdr3_length: 13; clone_size: few; d_call: .; j_call: TRBJ2-5; v_call: TRBV10-1; cdr3_aa: CASSEDRLETQYF; cdr3_nt: TGCGCCAGCAGTGAGGACAGGCTGGAGACCCAGTACTTC
cdr3_length: 17; clone_size: .; d_call: TRBD2; j_call: TRBJ2-5; v_call: TRBV19; cdr3_aa: CASRLAGTKGVQETQYF; cdr3_nt: TGTGCCAGTAGGCTAGCGGGAACAAAGGGGGTACAAGAGACCCAGTACTTC
cdr3_length: 20; clone_size: .; d_call: TRBD2; j_call: TRBJ2-3; v_call: TRBV9; cdr3_aa: CASSPALGILAGGPSHTQYF; cdr3_nt: TGTGCCAGCAGCCCCGCCCTTGGGATCTTAGCGGGAGGGCCGTCACATACGCAGTATTTT